This T cell receptor (beta chain) was obtained from a study of cytomegalovirus exposure and HLA in healthy donors. This clone turned up a few times. PCR used 60 Vbeta primers and 13 Jbeta primers. The method was immunoSEQ multiplex PCR; TCRdb's version includes in-frame clones alone and lacks a portion of them. The sample lists about 170,000 clones; approximately 79% were seen once. The TCR was taken from a man aged 35 to 55 in good health and CMV-seropositive. Source material: PBMCs.

The CDR3 sequence: CATTGQVSSYEQYF. The CDR3 nucleotides read TGTGCCACTACAGGACAGGTTAGCTCCTACGAGCAGTACTTC. This chain uses TRBV18 with TRBJ2-5; 7 bases agree with TRBD1. The end of the DNA aligns better with TRBJ2-7, so the J call may be wrong. The CDR3 spans 14 residues. CDR1 KGHSH and CDR2 LQKENI come from the germline V gene.